Listed below are T cell receptor beta chains from one sample, sequenced in a study of blood T cell repertoires in COVID-19. Data came from immunoSEQ multiplex PCR; TCRdb stores just in-frame clones and leaves some out. The data show 35,000 to 50,000 clones, roughly 88% seen once. Sequenced material: peripheral blood. The source of these receptors is a human donor in a cohort sampled during active COVID-19. Both conserved end residues are part of each CDR3. D genes are given only for firm matches. Clone size appears in some rows only: once, few, many, or a class for an expanded clone.

>.|TRBV7-9|TRBJ2-2|.
CASSSDSRNTGELFF
TGTGCCAGCAGCAGTGACAGCCGGAACACCGGGGAGCTGTTTTTT
>.|TRBV5-6|TRBJ1-5|TRBD1
CASSWGTGGSNQPQHF
TGTGCCAGCAGCTGGGGGACAGGGGGGAGTAATCAGCCCCAGCATTTT
>.|TRBV7-3|TRBJ2-1|TRBD1
CASSLDRDNEQFF
TGTGCCAGCAGCTTGGACAGGGACAATGAGCAGTTCTTC
>.|TRBV6-1|TRBJ2-7|.
CASSDPVPTLIYEQYF
TGTGCCAGCAGTGACCCCGTACCCACCCTAATCTACGAGCAGTACTTC
>.|TRBV19|TRBJ2-5|.
CASSDSTGETQYF
TGTGCCAGCTCGGACAGTACGGGCGAGACCCAGTACTTC
>.|TRBV5-1|TRBJ2-3|.
CASGVGAGSTDTQYF
TGCGCCAGCGGCGTAGGGGCAGGGAGCACAGATACGCAGTATTTT
>.|TRBV7-2|TRBJ1-5|.
CASSLAPGGNQPQHF
TGTGCCAGCAGCTTAGCGCCAGGGGGCAATCAGCCCCAGCATTTT
>.|TRBV19|TRBJ1-1|TRBD1
CASSIIQGGTEAFF
TGTGCCAGTAGTATTATTCAGGGGGGCACTGAAGCTTTCTTT
>.|TRBV4-1|TRBJ2-2|TRBD2
CASSQTLAGVTGELFF
TGCGCCAGCAGCCAAACACTAGCGGGGGTCACCGGGGAGCTGTTTTTT
>few|TRBV19|TRBJ1-2|TRBD1
CASTPGTGTNYGYTF
TGTGCCAGTACCCCGGGGACAGGGACTAACTATGGCTACACCTTC
>.|TRBV11-2|TRBJ2-7|TRBD2
CASSLGTSGRNEQYF
TGTGCCAGCAGCTTAGGTACTAGCGGCCGGAACGAGCAGTACTTC
>.|TRBV18|TRBJ1-2|.
CASSPDNGNYGYTF
TGTGCCAGCTCACCGGACAATGGCAACTATGGCTACACCTTC
>few|TRBV5-4|TRBJ2-7|.
CASSSPGLLGYEQYF
TGTGCCAGCAGCTCGCCGGGACTCCTCGGGTACGAGCAGTACTTC
>.|TRBV24-1|TRBJ2-3|TRBD1
CATSDPRTGVTDTQYF
TGTGCCACCAGTGACCCCAGGACAGGAGTCACAGATACGCAGTATTTT
>.|TRBV7-3|TRBJ2-3|TRBD2
CASSRTSGGADTQYF
TGTGCCAGCAGCCGGACTAGCGGGGGGGCGGATACGCAGTATTTT
>once|TRBV23-1|TRBJ2-7|.
CASSQSIGVVSYEQYF
TGCGCCAGCAGTCAATCGATAGGGGTCGTCTCCTACGAGCAGTACTTC
>.|TRBV11-3|TRBJ1-1|.
CASSPDRILNTEAFF
TGTGCCAGCAGCCCAGACAGGATCTTGAACACTGAAGCTTTCTTT
>.|TRBV3-1/TRBV3-2|TRBJ1-2|TRBD1
CASSQVLRDRFYGYTF
TGTGCCAGCAGCCAGGTCTTAAGGGACAGGTTCTATGGCTACACCTTC
>once|TRBV7-6|TRBJ2-1|TRBD1
CASSIGQGNEQFF
TGTGCCAGCAGCATTGGACAGGGCAATGAGCAGTTCTTC
>.|TRBV6-5|TRBJ2-7|.
CASSWSAGGYEQYF
TGTGCCAGCAGTTGGTCTGCCGGGGGCTACGAGCAGTACTTC
>.|TRBV2|TRBJ1-4|TRBD1
CASSRDRGSGEKLFF
TGTGCCAGCAGTAGAGACAGGGGGTCGGGCGAAAAACTGTTTTTT
>.|TRBV24-1|TRBJ2-5|TRBD1
CATSDLGAGQGKETQYF
TGTGCCACCAGTGATTTAGGAGCGGGACAGGGTAAAGAGACCCAGTACTTC
>.|TRBV3-1/TRBV3-2|TRBJ2-7|TRBD2
CASSGMLAGGDEQYF
TGTGCCAGCAGCGGAATGCTAGCGGGGGGGGACGAGCAGTACTTC
>once|TRBV30|TRBJ2-2|.
CAWKAGQIGELFF
TGTGCCTGGAAGGCAGGGCAAATCGGGGAGCTGTTTTTT
>.|TRBV11-3|TRBJ2-3|.
CASSLGVAGAKYDTQYF
TGTGCCAGCAGCTTAGGGGTTGCGGGGGCAAAGTATGATACGCAGTATTTT
>.|TRBV27|TRBJ2-3|TRBD2
CASRPGLAGTDTQYF
TGTGCCAGCAGGCCGGGACTAGCGGGGACAGATACGCAGTATTTT
>few|TRBV2|TRBJ1-3|.
CASGHPRRNTIYF
TGTGCCAGCGGACACCCCAGGAGAAACACCATATATTTT
>.|TRBV6-5|TRBJ2-7|TRBD1
CASRPEGQGQHEQYF
TGTGCCAGCAGGCCGGAGGGACAGGGTCAGCACGAGCAGTACTTC
>.|TRBV9|TRBJ2-7|TRBD1
CASSVGSGQGIKQYF
TGTGCCAGCAGCGTAGGTTCGGGACAGGGTATCAAGCAGTACTTC
>.|TRBV6-4|TRBJ2-2|.
CASSEQDGGELFF
TGTGCCAGCAGTGAACAGGATGGCGGGGAGCTGTTTTTT
>once|TRBV11-1|TRBJ2-7|TRBD1
CASSSGTGVYEQYF
TGTGCCAGCAGCTCCGGGACAGGGGTCTACGAGCAGTACTTC
>.|TRBV5-1|TRBJ1-1|TRBD1
CASSDLQGREAFF
TGCGCCAGCAGCGATCTACAGGGGAGGGAAGCTTTCTTT
>.|TRBV6-5|TRBJ2-7|TRBD1
CASSSSGTAIYEQYF
TGTGCCAGCAGTTCCTCCGGGACAGCGATTTACGAGCAGTACTTC
>.|TRBV3-1/TRBV3-2|TRBJ2-3|.
CASSQRRLTSGDTQYF
TGTGCCAGCAGCCAAAGGAGGCTCACTAGTGGTGATACGCAGTATTTT
>.|TRBV11-2|TRBJ1-2|.
CASSFSSANYGYTF
TGTGCCAGCAGCTTTTCCTCAGCTAACTATGGCTACACCTTC
>.|TRBV30|TRBJ2-3|TRBD1
CAWSLPGQGVGDTQYF
TGTGCCTGGAGTTTACCGGGACAGGGGGTCGGGGATACGCAGTATTTT
>.|TRBV7-8|TRBJ2-1|TRBD1
CASSSRTGTYNEQFF
TGTGCCAGCAGCTCACGGACAGGGACCTACAATGAGCAGTTCTTC
>.|TRBV30|TRBJ1-2|TRBD1
CAWRTGGPYGYTF
TGTGCCTGGAGGACAGGGGGCCCCTATGGCTACACCTTC
>.|TRBV5-6|TRBJ2-5|TRBD2
CASSLIAGVKTQYF
TGTGCCAGCAGCCTAATAGCGGGGGTAAAGACCCAGTACTTC
>.|TRBV2|TRBJ1-2|.
CASSERGTGIGGYTF
TGTGCCAGCAGTGAAAGAGGAACAGGGATAGGTGGCTACACCTTC
>.|TRBV7-9|TRBJ2-1|TRBD2
CASSFDASGGGSYNEQFF
TGTGCCAGCAGCTTTGATGCTAGCGGGGGTGGATCCTACAATGAGCAGTTCTTC